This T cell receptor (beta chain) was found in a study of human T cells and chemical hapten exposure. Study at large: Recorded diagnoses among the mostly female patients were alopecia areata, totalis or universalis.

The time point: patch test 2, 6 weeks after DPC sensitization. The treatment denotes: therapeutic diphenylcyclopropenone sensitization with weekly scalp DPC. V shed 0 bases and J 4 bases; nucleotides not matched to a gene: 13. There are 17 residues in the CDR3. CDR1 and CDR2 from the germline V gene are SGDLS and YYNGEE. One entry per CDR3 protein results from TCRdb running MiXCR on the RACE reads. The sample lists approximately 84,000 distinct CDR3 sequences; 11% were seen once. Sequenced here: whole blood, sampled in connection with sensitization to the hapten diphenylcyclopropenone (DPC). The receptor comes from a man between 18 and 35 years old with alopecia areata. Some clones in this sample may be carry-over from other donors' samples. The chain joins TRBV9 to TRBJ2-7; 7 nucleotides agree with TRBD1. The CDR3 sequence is CASSVAGTVTDGYEQYF. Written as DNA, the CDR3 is TGTGCCAGCAGCGTAGCTGGGACAGTTACGGATGGTTACGAGCAGTACTTC.